What follows describes a single TCR beta chain. Using immunoSEQ multiplex PCR, the repertoire was profiled, and TCRdb retains in-frame clones only, with some absent. The table shows 210,000 or so clones, with approximately 90% occurring only once. This sample is part of a study of blood T cell repertoires in COVID-19. In the study overall: The origin of the acute and convalescent COVID-19 samples was the United States, Italy and Spain. The analysed material was cDNA or gDNA that came from T cells, B-cell-depleted T cells, or PBMCs.

The V gene end was trimmed by 11 bases and the J gene end by 6 bases; junction bases not matched to a gene: 8. Germline-derived CDR1 and CDR2 are MDHEN and SYDVKM. The CDR3 spans 13 residues. The study recruited people aged roughly 18 to 100 years across roughly 25 US areas. Cohort allocation depended upon clinical history that participants reported. The V gene is TRBV28, the J gene TRBJ2-1; 9 bases align to TRBD1. The source of this sequence is a young man who had recovered from COVID-19. Sequenced input: PBMCs or T cells enriched from blood (not recorded which). CDR3 residues: CAGGTGYGNEQFF. CDR3 sequence (DNA): TGTGCCGGCGGGACAGGGTACGGCAATGAGCAGTTCTTC.